These T cell receptor beta chains were read from a single sample in a study of control samples from healthy donors and cancer patients. TCRdb's copy holds only in-frame clones and misses some; the assay was immunoSEQ multiplex PCR. The sample holds over 150,000 clones, about 94% seen once. Input material: blood. The receptors derive from a man aged 35-49 years in good health. CDR3s include the opening cysteine and the closing phenylalanine or tryptophan. D genes are given only for firm matches. Some rows have no size entry. The others give once, few or many, or a class for an expanded clone.

D,J,size,V,CDR3,DNA
TRBD1,TRBJ2-7,-,TRBV2,CASKTGGYYEQYF,TGTGCCAGCAAGACAGGGGGCTACTACGAGCAGTACTTC
-,TRBJ2-7,-,TRBV5-1,CASSLWDNHEQYF,TGCGCCAGCAGCTTATGGGACAACCACGAGCAGTACTTC
-,TRBJ1-4,once,TRBV5-1,CASSLANMDSEKLFF,TGCGCCAGCAGCTTGGCCAACATGGACAGTGAAAAACTGTTTTTT
-,TRBJ1-4,-,TRBV21-1,CASTRDRGLKRTNEKLFF,TGTGCCAGCACCCGAGACAGGGGGCTAAAGCGGACTAATGAAAAACTGTTTTTT
TRBD1,TRBJ1-1,-,TRBV7-2,CASSLVQGYMNTEAFF,TGTGCCAGCAGCTTAGTACAGGGGTACATGAACACTGAAGCTTTCTTT
-,TRBJ1-1,-,TRBV10-2,CASRETPNTEAFF,TGCGCCAGCCGGGAGACACCGAACACTGAAGCTTTCTTT
TRBD1,TRBJ2-7,-,TRBV28,CASTQTGGYYEQYF,TGTGCCAGCACTCAAACAGGGGGCTACTACGAGCAGTACTTC
TRBD1,TRBJ2-5,-,TRBV7-9,CASSPRGKQETQYF,TGTGCCAGCAGCCCCAGGGGGAAGCAAGAGACCCAGTACTTC
-,TRBJ2-1,-,TRBV7-9,CASSLEFAYNEQFF,TGTGCCAGCAGCTTAGAATTTGCCTACAATGAGCAGTTCTTC
TRBD1,TRBJ1-2,-,TRBV27,CASSLPAWPGGTYGYTF,TGTGCCAGCAGTTTACCCGCCTGGCCAGGGGGCACCTATGGCTACACCTTC
-,TRBJ2-3,-,TRBV10-2,CASSDLGRTGSTDTQYF,TGCGCCAGCAGTGACCTCGGAAGGACGGGGAGCACAGATACGCAGTATTTT
TRBD1,TRBJ1-1,-,TRBV28,CASSFQGAHAFF,TGTGCCAGCAGTTTTCAGGGGGCCCATGCTTTCTTT
-,TRBJ2-7,-,TRBV28,CASSDGFGGTYEQYF,TGTGCCAGCAGTGACGGTTTCGGCGGAACCTACGAGCAGTACTTC
-,TRBJ1-2,-,TRBV27,CASSLRDNYGYTF,TGTGCCAGCAGTTTACGAGACAACTATGGCTACACCTTC
-,TRBJ1-1,-,TRBV7-3,CASSLFMNTEAFF,TGTGCCAGCAGCCTCTTTATGAACACTGAAGCTTTCTTT
-,TRBJ2-5,-,TRBV7-2,CASSSGSGGQETQYF,TGTGCCAGCAGCTCCGGGTCCGGGGGCCAAGAGACCCAGTACTTC
-,TRBJ1-5,-,TRBV24-1,CATSDKTWGNQPQHF,TGTGCCACCAGTGACAAAACATGGGGCAATCAGCCCCAGCATTTT
-,TRBJ2-1,-,TRBV11-3,CASSLQGTYNEQFF,TGTGCCAGCAGCTTACAGGGTACCTACAATGAGCAGTTCTTC
-,TRBJ1-2,-,TRBV28,CASSYSTTGNGEGYTF,TGTGCCAGCAGTTATTCCACGACAGGAAATGGGGAAGGCTACACCTTC
TRBD1,TRBJ2-5,-,TRBV7-9,CASSLRQGGETQYF,TGTGCCAGCAGCCTAAGACAGGGGGGCGAGACCCAGTACTTC
-,TRBJ2-3,-,TRBV29-1,CSTDGVGADTQYF,TGCAGTACGGATGGGGTGGGGGCAGATACGCAGTATTTT
-,TRBJ1-4,-,TRBV7-9,CASSLGDGLNEKLFF,TGTGCCAGCAGCTTAGGGGATGGTCTTAATGAAAAACTGTTTTTT
TRBD1,TRBJ1-1,-,TRBV10-3,CAISEDREKAEAFF,TGTGCCATCAGTGAAGACAGGGAGAAGGCTGAAGCTTTCTTT
TRBD1,TRBJ1-1,-,TRBV10-1,CASSESPDRGLLNTEAFF,TGCGCCAGCAGTGAGTCCCCGGACAGGGGGCTACTGAACACTGAAGCTTTCTTT
-,TRBJ2-7,-,TRBV27,CASSLSAVAYEQYF,TGTGCCAGCAGTTTATCAGCGGTGGCCTACGAGCAGTACTTC
-,TRBJ2-7,-,TRBV4-1,CASSLTGNGLYEQYF,TGCGCCAGCAGCCTTACAGGGAATGGTCTATACGAGCAGTACTTC
-,TRBJ1-1,-,TRBV5-1,CASSLGQVTEAFF,TGCGCCAGCAGCTTGGGGCAGGTCACTGAAGCTTTCTTT
-,TRBJ2-2,-,TRBV3-1/TRBV3-2,CASSHPRGEKNGELFF,TGTGCCAGCAGCCACCCTAGGGGAGAGAAAAACGGGGAGCTGTTTTTT
-,TRBJ1-2,-,TRBV6-2/TRBV6-3,CASSYKRGNYGYTF,TGTGCCAGCAGTTACAAGCGGGGAAACTATGGCTACACCTTC
TRBD1,TRBJ2-2,-,TRBV24-1,CATSDLSRDSGELFF,TGTGCCACCAGTGATTTGTCTCGGGACAGCGGGGAGCTGTTTTTT
TRBD2,TRBJ2-1,-,TRBV5-6,CASSFGLAPYNEQFF,TGTGCCAGCAGCTTCGGACTAGCTCCCTACAATGAGCAGTTCTTC
-,TRBJ1-6,-,TRBV11-2,CASSSRVGGSPLHF,TGTGCCAGCAGCTCCAGGGTCGGTGGATCACCCCTCCACTTT
TRBD1,TRBJ2-7,-,TRBV12-5,CASGTRTGVKYEQYF,TGTGCTAGTGGTACCCGGACAGGGGTGAAGTACGAGCAGTACTTC
-,TRBJ1-1,-,TRBV14,CASSQDKGTGITTEAFF,TGTGCCAGCAGCCAAGATAAGGGAACAGGGATCACTACTGAAGCTTTCTTT
-,TRBJ2-2,-,TRBV24-1,CATRQGNTGELFF,TGTGCCACCAGGCAGGGGAACACCGGGGAGCTGTTTTTT
-,TRBJ2-7,-,TRBV7-6,CASSSAGTQSYEQYF,TGTGCCAGCAGCTCCGCCGGGACACAGTCCTACGAGCAGTACTTC
-,TRBJ1-1,-,TRBV28,CASSQTEAFF,TGTGCCAGCAGCCAGACTGAAGCTTTCTTT
-,TRBJ1-3,-,TRBV28,CASSFTGVSGNTIYF,TGTGCCAGCAGCTTTACAGGAGTCTCTGGAAACACCATATATTTT
-,TRBJ1-6,-,TRBV3-1/TRBV3-2,CASSQGIQNNSPLHF,TGTGCCAGCAGCCAAGGAATCCAGAATAATTCACCCCTCCACTTT
-,TRBJ2-2,-,TRBV18,CASSPRQTKNTGELFF,TGTGCCAGCTCACCACGGCAGACCAAGAACACCGGGGAGCTGTTTTTT
-,TRBJ2-7,few,TRBV6-1,CASSEATEASYEQYF,TGTGCCAGCAGTGAAGCTACAGAGGCCTCCTACGAGCAGTACTTC
TRBD1,TRBJ1-2,-,TRBV2,CASSKGQNIYGYTF,TGTGCCAGCAGTAAGGGACAGAACATTTATGGCTACACCTTC
-,TRBJ1-2,-,TRBV28,CASSFVARAYGYTF,TGTGCCAGCAGTTTTGTGGCCCGGGCATATGGCTACACCTTC
TRBD1,TRBJ1-1,-,TRBV30,CAWSDPGTGGTEAFF,TGTGCCTGGAGTGATCCCGGGACAGGGGGCACTGAAGCTTTCTTT
-,TRBJ1-1,once,TRBV15,CATSRQGNTEAFF,TGTGCCACCAGCAGACAGGGGAACACTGAAGCTTTCTTT
-,TRBJ1-1,-,TRBV5-1,CASSLVGGTTEAFF,TGCGCCAGCAGCTTGGTAGGAGGGACCACTGAAGCTTTCTTT
-,TRBJ2-3,-,TRBV7-9,CASSSRQPGADTQYF,TGTGCCAGCAGCTCCCGACAGCCTGGGGCAGATACGCAGTATTTT
-,TRBJ1-2,-,TRBV9,CASSEHLSGGGGYTF,TGTGCCAGCAGCGAACACCTTAGCGGGGGAGGCGGCTACACCTTC